These 13 T cell receptor beta chains originate from one sample sequenced in a study of STAT3 mutations in large granular lymphocyte leukemia. Their recognized antigens are unknown. Clones were read by immunoSEQ multiplex PCR, and TCRdb kept only the in-frame ones, dropping some. The sample lists 15,000 or so clones, roughly 91% seen once, with around 8.6% in the top ten. Regarding the study as a whole: At least one immunodominant TCR beta clonotype appeared in every T-cell large granular lymphocyte leukemia patient.

Sequenced sample: peripheral blood mononuclear cells. These receptor sequences come from a woman aged 45 to 65 with T-cell large granular lymphocyte leukemia. Some clones in this sample may be carry-over from other donors' samples.

J is TRBJ1-1 and V is TRBV7-9, with a weak D call TRBD1 (6 bases). Trimming stripped 3 bases from V and 0 bases from J, with 11 bases between. Germline V lookup: CDR1 SEHNR, CDR2 FQNEAQ (reference sequence). This CDR3 has 15 amino acids. CDR3 sequence: CASSFLQGMNTEAFF. In DNA form, the CDR3 reads TGTGCCAGCAGCTTCCTGCAGGGGATGAACACTGAAGCTTTCTTT.

This clone has only a few counts. This chain uses TRBV6-5 with TRBJ2-3; D is ambiguous. The germline V gene has CDR1 MNHEY and CDR2 SVGAGI. V was shortened by 5 bases and J by 2 bases, with 8 bases between the two germline ends. The CDR3 has 13 residues. As DNA, the CDR3 is TGTGCCAGCAGTCCTACCAACACAGATACGCAGTATTTT. Translation gives CASSPTNTDTQYF.

This chain connects TRBV7-3 to TRBJ2-7, with D tentatively TRBD2 (6 bases). The germline gives CDR1 SGHTA, CDR2 FQGTGA. CDR3 length equals 13 residues. V gave up 5 bases and J gave up 9 bases, with 17 bases separating them. As DNA, the CDR3 is TGTGCCAGCAGCCTCTGGAGCGCCGGGGGGCAGTACTTC. Translation: CASSLWSAGGQYF.

The chain uses TRBV6-5 and TRBJ2-3; 7 positions match TRBD2. The trim removed 1 base at V and 0 bases at J, leaving 4 bases unmatched. CDR3 size: 16 residues. Germline V gene lookup returns CDR1 MNHEY and CDR2 SVGAGI. CDR3 in DNA: TGTGCCAGCAGTTACTTTAGCGGGCTTAGCACAGATACGCAGTATTTT. Its translation: CASSYFSGLSTDTQYF.

The V gene is TRBV5-1, the J gene TRBJ2-7; D gene ambiguous. V was cut by 5 bases and J by 6 bases, with 18 bases left in between. The CDR3 spans 14 residues. Germline V gene lookup returns CDR1 SGHRS and CDR2 YFSETQ. The CDR3 loop is CASRQYLPDPEQYF. DNA for the CDR3: TGCGCCAGCAGACAGTATCTCCCGGACCCCGAGCAGTACTTC.

V gene TRBV27 combines with J gene TRBJ2-2, with TRBD1 identical over 10 bases. Germline V gene data show CDR1 as MNHEY and CDR2 as SMNVEV (reference sequence). This CDR3 is built from 14 residues. J was trimmed by 5 bases and V by 6 bases; bases with no gene match: 3. Written as DNA, the CDR3 is TGTGCCAGCAGGGGACAGGGGTGGACCGGGGAGCTGTTTTTT. Encoded protein: CASRGQGWTGELFF.

The V gene is TRBV19, the J gene TRBJ1-1, with a tentative D call TRBD1 (6 bases). CDR1 and CDR2 from the germline V gene are LNHDA and SQIVND (reference sequence). V dropped 10 bases and J dropped 4 bases, with 22 bases sitting between them. The CDR3 sequence is 15 residues long. The CDR3 DNA is TGTGCCACTAGGAGTCCCTATAGGGGGTCCACTGAAGCTTTCTTT. Translated: CATRSPYRGSTEAFF.

This chain connects TRBV15 to TRBJ2-3; the D gene could be TRBD1 or TRBD2 (5 bases each). The ends were cut back, 6 bases at V and 3 bases at J, with 10 bases in the middle. CDR1 is LNHNV and CDR2 is YYDKDF in the germline V gene (reference sequence). The CDR3 spans 13 residues. The DNA of the CDR3 is TGTGCCACCAGATACGGGACGACAGATACGCAGTATTTT. Protein: CATRYGTTDTQYF. The full variable domain, completed using reference TRBV15 and TRBJ2-3, is DAMVIQNPRYQVTQFGKPVTLSCSQTLNHNVMYWYQQKSSQAPKLLFHYYDKDFNNEADTPDNFQSRRPNTSFCFLDIRSPGLGDTAMYLCATRYGTTDTQYFGPGTRLTVL.

The chain carries TRBV30 and TRBJ2-7; the D gene could be TRBD1 or TRBD2 (5 bases each). The V gene lost 3 bases and the J gene lost 2 bases, with 11 bases spanning the gap. The CDR3 consists of 13 residues. Germline loops: CDR1 GTSNPN, CDR2 SVGIG (reference sequence). In DNA, the CDR3 is TGTGCCTGGAGAAGGGACCGACCCTACGAGCAGTACTTC. It is translated as CAWRRDRPYEQYF.

The chain carries TRBV30 and TRBJ1-2, with TRBD1 matching over 8 bases. The CDR3 spans 15 residues. V trimming: 4 bases; J trimming: 4 bases; junction bases outside the gene matches: 11. Germline V lookup: CDR1 GTSNPN, CDR2 SVGIG (reference sequence). The CDR3 region has the DNA TGTGCCTGGAAGATTGACAGGGGATCGGGCTATGGCTACACCTTC. Its protein is CAWKIDRGSGYGYTF.

The rearrangement links TRBV5-1 to TRBJ1-2, with D perhaps TRBD1 (5 bases). The CDR3 totals 14 residues. CDR1 and CDR2 from the germline V gene are SGHRS and YFSETQ. V lost 0 bases and J lost 3, with 9 bases in between. The CDR3 sequence: CASSLVVGDYGYTF. CDR3 bases: TGCGCCAGCAGCTTGGTAGTAGGGGACTATGGCTACACCTTC.

The chain links TRBV5-4 to TRBJ2-3, with D unresolved. The CDR3 contains 11 residues. Trimming shortened V by 7 bases and J by 4 bases, and 7 bases separated the two germline ends. From germline, CDR1 is SGHNT and CDR2 YYREEE (reference sequence). The CDR3 DNA reads as TGTGCCAGCGGGCCCGCAGATACGCAGTATTTT. This codes for CASGPADTQYF.

A single count supports this clone. This sequence joins TRBV10-3 and TRBJ2-7; D is undetermined. V was cut by 2 bases and J by 6 bases, with 5 bases left in between. Germline CDR1 reads ENHRY; CDR2 reads SYGVKD. The CDR3 loop spans 11 amino acids. The CDR3 DNA reads TGTGCCATCAGTGAGAACAGCGAGCAGTACTTC. Protein sequence: CAISENSEQYF.